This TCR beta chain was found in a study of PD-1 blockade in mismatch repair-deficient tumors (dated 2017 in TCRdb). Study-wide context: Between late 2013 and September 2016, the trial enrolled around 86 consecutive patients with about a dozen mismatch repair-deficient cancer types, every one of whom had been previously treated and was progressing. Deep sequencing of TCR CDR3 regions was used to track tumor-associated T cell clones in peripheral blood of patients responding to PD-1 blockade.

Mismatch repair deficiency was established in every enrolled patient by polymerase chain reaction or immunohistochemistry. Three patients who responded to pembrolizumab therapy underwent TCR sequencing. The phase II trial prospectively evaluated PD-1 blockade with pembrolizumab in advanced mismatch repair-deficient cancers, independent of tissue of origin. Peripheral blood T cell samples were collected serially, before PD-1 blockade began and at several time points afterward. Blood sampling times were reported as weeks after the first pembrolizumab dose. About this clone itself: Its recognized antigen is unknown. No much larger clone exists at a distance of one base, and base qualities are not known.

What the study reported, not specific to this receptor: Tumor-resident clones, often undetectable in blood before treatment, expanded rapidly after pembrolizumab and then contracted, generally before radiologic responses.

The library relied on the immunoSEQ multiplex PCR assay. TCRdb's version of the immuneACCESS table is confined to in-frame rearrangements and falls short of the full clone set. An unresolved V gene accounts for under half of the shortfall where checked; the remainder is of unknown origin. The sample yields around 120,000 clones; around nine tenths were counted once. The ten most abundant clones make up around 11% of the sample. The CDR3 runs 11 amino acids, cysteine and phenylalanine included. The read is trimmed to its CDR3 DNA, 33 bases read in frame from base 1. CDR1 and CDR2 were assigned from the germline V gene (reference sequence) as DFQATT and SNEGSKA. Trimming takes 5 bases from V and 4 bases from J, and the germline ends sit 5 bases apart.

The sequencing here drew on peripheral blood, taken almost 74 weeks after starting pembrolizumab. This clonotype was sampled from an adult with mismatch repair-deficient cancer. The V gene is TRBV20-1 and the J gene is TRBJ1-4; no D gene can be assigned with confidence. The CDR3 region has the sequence CSASVNEKLFF. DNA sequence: TGCAGTGCTTCGGTTAATGAAAAACTGTTTTTT.